The rows below give T cell receptor beta chains drawn from one sample of a study of blood T cell repertoires in COVID-19. Assay: immunoSEQ multiplex PCR; the TCRdb copy retains only in-frame clones and omits some. The sample gives about 150,000 clones, approximately 88% of which show up once; 2.2% is in the top ten. Sequencing was done on a sample of peripheral blood. The receptors here all came from a man between 65 and 85 years old with acute or convalescent COVID-19. The conserved cysteine and the conserved F or W are not part of the CDR3 here.

v_gene: TRBV4-1; j_gene: TRBJ2-7; CDR3aa: ASSQDWGQGIYEQY
v_gene: TRBV6-1; j_gene: TRBJ1-6; CDR3aa: ASSEARGREPLH
v_gene: TRBV3-1/TRBV3-2; j_gene: TRBJ1-3; CDR3aa: ASSRAGTSGNTIY
v_gene: TRBV28; j_gene: TRBJ1-2; CDR3aa: ASSLPWGGYGYT
v_gene: TRBV14; j_gene: TRBJ2-7; CDR3aa: ASSRRQGAYEQY
v_gene: TRBV3-1/TRBV3-2; j_gene: TRBJ2-1; CDR3aa: ASSQVLSSGVYNEQF
v_gene: TRBV29-1; j_gene: TRBJ1-1; CDR3aa: SVGGRERTEAF
v_gene: TRBV28; j_gene: TRBJ1-4; CDR3aa: ASSLTGTGWEKLF
v_gene: TRBV20-1; j_gene: TRBJ1-2; CDR3aa: SARPGYGYT
v_gene: TRBV5-1; j_gene: TRBJ2-5; CDR3aa: ASSPGQQKETQY
v_gene: TRBV5-1; j_gene: TRBJ2-3; CDR3aa: ASSASGGSTDTQY